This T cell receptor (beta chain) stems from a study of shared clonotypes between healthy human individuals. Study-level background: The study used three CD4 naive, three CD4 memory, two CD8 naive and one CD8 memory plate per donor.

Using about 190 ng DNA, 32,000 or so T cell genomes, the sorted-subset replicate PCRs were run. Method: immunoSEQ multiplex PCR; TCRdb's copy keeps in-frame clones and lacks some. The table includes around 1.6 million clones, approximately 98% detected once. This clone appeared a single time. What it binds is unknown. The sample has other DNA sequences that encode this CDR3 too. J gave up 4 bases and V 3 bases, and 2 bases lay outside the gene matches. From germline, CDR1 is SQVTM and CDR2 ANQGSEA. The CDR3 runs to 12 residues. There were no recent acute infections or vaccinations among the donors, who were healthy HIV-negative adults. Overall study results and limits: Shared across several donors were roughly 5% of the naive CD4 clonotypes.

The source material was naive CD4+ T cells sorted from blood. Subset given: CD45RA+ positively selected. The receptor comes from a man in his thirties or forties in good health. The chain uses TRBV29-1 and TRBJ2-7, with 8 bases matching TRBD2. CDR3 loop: CSVDGGGYEQYF. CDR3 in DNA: TGCAGCGTTGACGGGGGGGGATACGAGCAGTACTTC.